One and the same sample provided the 30 T cell receptor beta chains below, sequenced in a study of molecular identifiers for immune sequencing clone quantification. Via MiXCR, TCRdb re-called the PCR reads, giving one row per CDR3 protein. The sample consists of some 590,000 distinct CDR3 sequences, about 25% of them appearing once. The sample taken for sequencing was naive CD8+ T cells from blood, with Jurkat cell RNA spiked in. Noted subset: FACS-sorted CD8+CD4-CCR7+CD45RA+ naive T cells. Receptors were obtained from a human donor in good health. Some libraries in this study had Jurkat cell RNA spiked in.

The rearrangement joins TRBV6-2 or TRBV6-3 to TRBJ2-7; D remains unclear. The germline V gene has CDR1 MNHEY and CDR2 SVGEGT. The V end lost 0 bases, the J end lost 1 base, and 7 bases lay between the germline ends. This CDR3 spans 14 amino acids. The CDR3 coding sequence is TGTGCCAGCAGTTACTCCGTGGATTCCTACGAGCAGTACTTC. It is translated as CASSYSVDSYEQYF.

This clonotype was counted ten times or more. The chain employs TRBV28 and TRBJ2-2; D is unresolved. The CDR3 is made up of 16 amino acids. Trimming left V 6 bases short and J 1 base short, with 15 bases between. Germline V lookup: CDR1 MDHEN, CDR2 SYDVKM. The chain's CDR3 is CASRPDQEENTGELFF. In DNA form, the CDR3 reads TGTGCCAGCAGACCTGACCAGGAAGAGAACACCGGGGAGCTGTTTTTT.

This rearrangement joins TRBV7-9 to TRBJ2-1; TRBD1 matches at 10 bases. The CDR3 totals 16 residues. CDR1 is SEHNR, CDR2 FQNEAQ, per germline (reference sequence). The trim removed 4 bases at V and 4 bases at J, leaving 7 bases unmatched. CDR3 amino acids: CASSSAPGQGYNEQFF. DNA of the CDR3: TGTGCCAGCAGCTCAGCCCCGGGACAGGGGTACAATGAGCAGTTCTTC.

This clonotype was observed at least ten times. The rearrangement joins TRBV7-3 to TRBJ2-6; either TRBD1 or TRBD2 may supply D (5 bases each). The germline V gene encodes CDR1 SGHTA and CDR2 FQGTGA. The CDR3 covers 17 residues. Trimming removed 5 bases from V and 4 bases from J, with 18 bases in between. CDR3 sequence reads: CASSLRDGLSGANVLTF. Here the CDR3 DNA reads TGTGCCAGCAGCCTCCGGGACGGACTCTCAGGGGCCAACGTCCTGACTTTC.

The sample holds a few counts of this clonotype. The chain joins TRBV7-9 to TRBJ1-1; D might be TRBD1 (6 bases). The CDR3 runs to 12 residues. Germline V gene lookup returns CDR1 SEHNR and CDR2 FQNEAQ (reference sequence). The V and J ends lost 7 bases and 14 bases respectively, with 20 bases between them. CDR3 protein: CASTNPRAGEFF. The CDR3 nucleotides read TGTGCCAGCACCAATCCGCGGGCAGGGGAATTCTTT.

The V call is TRBV7-9, the J call TRBJ1-5, with a weak D call TRBD1 (6 bases). Trimming took off 4 bases at V and 7 bases at J, with 17 bases between the two ends. This CDR3 spans 15 amino acids. Germline assignment: CDR1 SEHNR and CDR2 FQNEAQ (reference sequence). The CDR3 region has the DNA TGTGCCAGCAGCTCCCACAGGGAGGCGTGGCAGCCCCAGCATTTT. Encoded protein: CASSSHREAWQPQHF.

There are many counts of this clonotype. The CDR3 reads CASSLEGYSYEQYF. CDR3 nucleotides: TGCGCCAGCAGCCTAGAGGGGTACTCCTACGAGCAGTACTTC. The chain has TRBV5-1 and TRBJ2-7; TRBD1 or TRBD2 may be the D gene (5 bases each). Trimming removed 4 bases from V and 0 bases from J, with 11 bases in between. CDR3 size: 14 residues. The germline V gene has CDR1 SGHRS and CDR2 YFSETQ.

The chain is built from TRBV4-3 and TRBJ1-2, with D possibly being TRBD1 (6 bases). The germline V gene has CDR1 LGHNA and CDR2 YSLEER. This CDR3 comprises 13 residues. Trimming removed 3 bases at V and 7 bases at J, with 12 bases between. The CDR3 nucleotides are TGCGCCAGCAGCCAGGGGGCGAGCCTTGGCTACACCTTC. Amino acids: CASSQGASLGYTF.

About this clonotype: This may come from a read error, since a much larger clone is one base off. The rearrangement links TRBV6-2 or TRBV6-3 to TRBJ1-5; D not resolved. Looked up from germline, CDR1 is MNHEY and CDR2 is SVGEGT. This CDR3 is 16 amino acids long. V lost 6 bases and J lost 2, with 17 bases in between. The CDR3 region is CASSNGGSLGNQPQHF. In DNA, the CDR3 is TGTGCCAGCAGCAATGGAGGTTCATTAGGCAATCAGCCCCAGCATTTT.

The rearrangement joins TRBV6-5 to TRBJ2-2, with D possibly being TRBD2 (5 bases). The CDR3 covers 14 residues. The V gene's germline CDR1 is MNHEY and CDR2 SVGAGI. The V end lost 0 bases, the J end lost 5 bases, and 7 bases lay between the germline ends. In DNA, the CDR3 is TGTGCCAGCAGTTACTCGCGGGTAACCGGGGAGCTGTTTTTT. Its protein is CASSYSRVTGELFF.

This chain uses TRBV27 with TRBJ2-2; no clear D. The CDR3 is 16 amino acids. Trimming removed 5 bases from V and 6 bases from J, with 19 bases in between. Germline V CDR1 and CDR2: MNHEY, SMNVEV (reference sequence). CDR3 protein: CASSPLGTLGSGELFF. CDR3 sequence (DNA): TGTGCCAGCAGTCCGCTAGGCACCCTCGGCTCCGGGGAGCTGTTTTTT.

In its sample, this clonotype was seen a few times. The rearrangement links TRBV19 to TRBJ2-3, with 7 bases aligning to TRBD1. The trim removed 3 bases at V and 1 base at J, leaving 4 bases unmatched. The CDR3 runs 15 residues. The germline V gene has CDR1 LNHDA and CDR2 SQIVND (reference sequence). CDR3 region: CASSITGTGTDTQYF. The CDR3 nucleotides are TGTGCCAGTAGTATCACCGGGACAGGCACAGATACGCAGTATTTT.

CDR3 residues: CASSPSADSNQPQHF. The CDR3 DNA sequence: TGTGCCAGCAGCCCCTCGGCGGATAGCAATCAGCCCCAGCATTTT. The chain links TRBV11-2 to TRBJ1-5; no clear D gene. Germline V gives CDR1 SGHAT, CDR2 FQNNGV. The CDR3 is 15 amino acids. The V end lost 5 bases, the J end lost 0 bases, and 11 bases lay between the germline ends.

There are many counts of this clonotype. V is TRBV5-6 and J is TRBJ2-5; TRBD1 is a possible D gene (6 bases). CDR1 and CDR2 (germline): SGHDT, YYEEEE. This CDR3 comprises 15 residues. V gave up 5 bases and J gave up 0 bases, with 14 bases separating them. CDR3 in amino acids: CASRVQGRNQETQYF. Written as DNA, the CDR3 is TGTGCCAGCAGAGTACAGGGCCGAAACCAAGAGACCCAGTACTTC.

This clonotype was seen at least ten times. CDR3 protein: CASSYKGGVTEAFF. The CDR3, as DNA: TGTGCCAGCAGTTACAAAGGGGGCGTCACTGAAGCTTTCTTT. This sequence joins TRBV6-5 and TRBJ1-1, with 7 bases matching TRBD1. This CDR3 has 14 residues. V shed 2 bases, J shed 4 bases, and the junction held 4 bases outside the gene matches. Germline CDR1 MNHEY, CDR2 SVGAGI.

This clonotype was seen ten or more times. The rearrangement uses TRBV12-5 and TRBJ2-1, with a tentative D call TRBD1 (6 bases). Germline loops: CDR1 LGHNT, CDR2 FRNRAP. The CDR3 is 14 amino acids. The V end was cut by 5 bases, the J end by 8 bases, with 16 bases between. For the CDR3, the DNA is TGTGCTAGTGGTCCGCCAAACAGGGCCGATGAGCAGTTCTTC. Its protein product is CASGPPNRADEQFF. Full variable domain (remainder filled in from reference TRBV12-5 and TRBJ2-1): DARVTQTPRHKVTEMGQEVTMRCQPILGHNTVFWYRQTMMQGLELLAYFRNRAPLDDSGMPKDRFSAEMPDATLATLKIQPSEPRDSAVYFCASGPPNRADEQFFGPGTRLTVL.

This clonotype came up a few times. The chain combines TRBV30 with TRBJ2-1, with D possibly being TRBD1 or TRBD2 (5 bases each). Germline values: CDR1 GTSNPN, CDR2 SVGIG (reference sequence). CDR3 size: 16 residues. Deletions cut 0 bases from V and 0 bases from J, with 12 bases between. CDR3 sequence: CAWSVRGTDSYNEQFF. The DNA of the CDR3 is TGTGCCTGGAGTGTACGTGGGACCGACTCCTACAATGAGCAGTTCTTC.

As to this clonotype: Without the conserved terminal phenylalanine or tryptophan, this CDR3 likely stems from a read error. The gene calls are TRBV25-1 and TRBJ1-6; D remains unclear. Trimming took off 1 base at V and 5 bases at J, with 9 bases between the two ends. This CDR3 is built from 15 residues. The germline CDR1 and CDR2 sequences are MGHDK and SYGVNS. CDR3: CASSEWSGNNSPLHS. CDR3 sequence (DNA): TGTGCCAGCAGTGAATGGTCGGGGAATAATTCACCCCTCCACTCT.

This clonotype showed up just a few times. V usage is TRBV10-2 and J usage is TRBJ1-2, with unresolved D. Germline lookup yields CDR1 WSHSY and CDR2 SAAADI. This CDR3 contains 15 residues. V was trimmed by 0 bases and J by 5 bases, leaving 13 bases between them. The CDR3 DNA sequence: TGCGCCAGCAGTGAGTCAAGGACGGGATGGTATGGCTACACCTTC. It yields the protein CASSESRTGWYGYTF.

This clonotype was recorded at least ten times. This sequence joins TRBV24-1 and TRBJ1-5; the D is unclear. The CDR3 extends over 17 amino acids. Trimming took off 8 bases at V and 5 bases at J, with 24 bases between the two ends. Germline lookup yields CDR1 KGHDR and CDR2 SFDVKD. As DNA, the CDR3 is TGTGCCACCATTGGGGATAGGAAGGGAGTACCGGATCAGCCCCAGCATTTT. It is translated as CATIGDRKGVPDQPQHF.

This clonotype was found many times. The rearrangement uses TRBV20-1 and TRBJ2-3, with D possibly being TRBD1 (5 bases). Trimming pared 6 bases from V and 1 base from J, leaving 17 bases between. CDR1 DFQATT and CDR2 SNEGSKA come from the germline V gene (reference sequence). The CDR3 consists of 15 residues. CDR3 residues: CSAPDILGGTDTQYF. CDR3 DNA sequence: TGCAGTGCCCCGGACATCCTGGGTGGCACAGATACGCAGTATTTT.

To note about this clonotype: With a much larger clone just one base away, this may be a read error. The V call is TRBV6-1, the J call TRBJ2-3; 7 bases map to TRBD2. V lost 5 bases, J lost 4 bases, and 12 bases stayed unmatched. Germline values: CDR1 MNHNS, CDR2 SASEGT. The CDR3 length is 16 residues. The CDR3, as DNA: TGTGCCAGCAGTAAAGTAGCTGGGGGAGGGGCAGATACGCAGTATTTT. This codes for CASSKVAGGGADTQYF.

V usage is TRBV20-1 and J usage is TRBJ1-6, with D possibly being TRBD1 (6 bases). Looked up from germline, CDR1 is DFQATT and CDR2 is SNEGSKA (reference sequence). This CDR3 comprises 15 residues. V was shortened by 3 bases and J by 0 bases, with 9 bases between the two germline ends. The CDR3 is CSASPGDSYNSPLHF. Written as DNA, the CDR3 is TGCAGTGCTAGTCCAGGGGACTCCTATAATTCACCCCTCCACTTT.

The V call is TRBV20-1, the J call TRBJ2-7; D not certain. V was shortened by 4 bases and J by 4 bases, with 8 bases between the two germline ends. Germline V gene data show CDR1 as DFQATT and CDR2 as SNEGSKA (reference sequence). The CDR3 totals 11 residues. CDR3 region: CSAKDGYEQYF. CDR3 coding DNA: TGCAGTGCTAAGGACGGGTACGAGCAGTACTTC.

This clonotype was seen repeatedly, ten times or more. The CDR3 protein is CASSFSGEQYF. The CDR3 coding sequence is TGTGCCAGCAGTTTTTCAGGGGAGCAGTACTTC. The V and J genes are TRBV12-3 or TRBV12-4 and TRBJ2-7, with D possibly TRBD1 on 5 matching bases. The CDR3 spans 11 residues. Trimming took 3 bases from V and 7 from J, leaving 7 bases between them.

The chain recombines TRBV7-7 with TRBJ2-7, with 9 bases aligning to TRBD1. This CDR3 has 13 residues. The V and J ends lost 5 bases and 6 bases, in that order; junction bases with no gene match: 5. Germline assignment: CDR1 SSHAT and CDR2 FNYEAQ (reference sequence). DNA for the CDR3: TGTGCCAGCAGCCTACTGACAGGGGGCGAGCAGTACTTC. Translated: CASSLLTGGEQYF.

This chain links TRBV29-1 with TRBJ2-1, with 8 positions matching TRBD1. Germline CDR1 and CDR2: SQVTM and ANQGSEA. This CDR3 spans 11 amino acids. The V gene end was trimmed by 4 bases and the J gene end by 16 bases; junction bases not matched to a gene: 9. The CDR3 region is CSVVGQGLSFF. For the CDR3, the DNA is TGCAGCGTTGTCGGACAGGGATTGTCCTTCTTC.

This clonotype was counted many times. The chain recombines TRBV29-1 with TRBJ2-3, with 8 bases identical to TRBD1. This CDR3 has 13 residues. V was pared by 7 bases and J by 4 bases, with 7 bases of the junction left unmatched. Germline-derived CDR1 and CDR2 are SQVTM and ANQGSEA. CDR3 loop: CSAHVQGADTQYF. The DNA of the CDR3 is TGCAGCGCCCACGTACAGGGGGCAGATACGCAGTATTTT.

The chain links TRBV5-5 to TRBJ2-7; a weak D match, TRBD1 (6 bases). Trimming left V 1 base short and J 3 bases short, with 17 bases between. Germline CDR1 reads SGHKS; CDR2 reads YYEKEE (reference sequence). The CDR3 contains 16 residues. The CDR3 coding sequence is TGTGCCAGCAGCTTGCGTACAGGGAGCCACGGCTACGAGCAGTACTTC. As protein: CASSLRTGSHGYEQYF.

J is TRBJ1-2 and V is TRBV6-5; no firm D call. Trimming removed 0 bases at V and 5 bases at J, with 10 bases between. CDR1 is MNHEY, CDR2 SVGAGI, per germline. The length of the CDR3 is 14 residues. CDR3 region: CASSYSTAGYGYTF. The CDR3 nucleotides are TGTGCCAGCAGTTACTCGACGGCCGGGTATGGCTACACCTTC.